One sample yielded the 5 T cell receptor beta chains listed below, sequenced in a study of blood T cells in healthy people across ages. Combining a sample-barcoded 5' primer with a J-beta primer mix, a second PCR ran for about 6 to 12 cycles. TCRdb re-analysed the 5' RACE reads in MiXCR, keeping a single row per CDR3 protein. Of around 870,000 distinct CDR3 sequences in the sample, under 30% were seen once. The source material was blood. The origin of the receptors is a woman aged 80 or over in good health.

This clonotype was seen many times. This chain joins TRBV19 and TRBJ2-1, with D maybe TRBD2 (6 bases). The V gene's germline CDR1 is LNHDA and CDR2 SQIVND (reference sequence). V was pared by 0 bases and J by 8 bases, with 11 bases between. CDR3 length: 14 amino acids. The CDR3 region has the DNA TGTGCCAGTAGTATAGATCTAGCGAGCGATGAGCAGTTCTTC. It yields the protein CASSIDLASDEQFF.

This rearrangement joins TRBV6-1 to TRBJ1-4; 8 nucleotides align to TRBD1. Germline V CDR1 and CDR2: MNHNS, SASEGT. The CDR3 extends over 14 amino acids. With V trimmed by 3 bases and J by 6 bases, 3 bases remained unmatched. The CDR3 DNA reads as TGTGCCAGCAGTGAGGACAGGGTGGATGAAAAACTGTTTTTT. Amino acids: CASSEDRVDEKLFF.

The gene calls are TRBV7-2 and TRBJ1-6, with 7 bases identical to TRBD1. The CDR3 has 17 amino acids. With 6 bases clipped from V and 2 bases from J, the junction kept 10 bases outside the gene matches. In germline, CDR1 is SGHTA, CDR2 FQGNSA. CDR3 coding DNA: TGTGCCAGCAGTATGGGACGAGGGGGCACCTATAATTCACCCCTCCACTTT. Amino acid sequence: CASSMGRGGTYNSPLHF.

The CDR3 sequence: CASSYSFVPGQGGSPLHF. The CDR3 DNA reads as TGTGCCAGCAGTTACTCCTTTGTTCCGGGACAGGGGGGTTCACCCCTCCACTTT. The chain links TRBV6-5 to TRBJ1-6; TRBD1 matches at 11 bases. Germline V CDR1 and CDR2: MNHEY, SVGAGI. The CDR3 spans 18 residues. V gave up 0 bases and J gave up 9 bases; unmatched junction bases: 10.

Concerning this clonotype itself: Given a much more abundant clone one base away, this may be a read error. The chain is built from TRBV14 and TRBJ2-7; D is unclear. V was pared by 3 bases and J by 7 bases, with 19 bases between. The germline V gene encodes CDR1 SGHDN and CDR2 FVKESK. The CDR3 spans 15 residues. The CDR3 DNA reads TGTGCCAGCAGCCAGTTAAACGATGGTAGCAATGAGCAGTACTTC. This encodes CASSQLNDGSNEQYF.